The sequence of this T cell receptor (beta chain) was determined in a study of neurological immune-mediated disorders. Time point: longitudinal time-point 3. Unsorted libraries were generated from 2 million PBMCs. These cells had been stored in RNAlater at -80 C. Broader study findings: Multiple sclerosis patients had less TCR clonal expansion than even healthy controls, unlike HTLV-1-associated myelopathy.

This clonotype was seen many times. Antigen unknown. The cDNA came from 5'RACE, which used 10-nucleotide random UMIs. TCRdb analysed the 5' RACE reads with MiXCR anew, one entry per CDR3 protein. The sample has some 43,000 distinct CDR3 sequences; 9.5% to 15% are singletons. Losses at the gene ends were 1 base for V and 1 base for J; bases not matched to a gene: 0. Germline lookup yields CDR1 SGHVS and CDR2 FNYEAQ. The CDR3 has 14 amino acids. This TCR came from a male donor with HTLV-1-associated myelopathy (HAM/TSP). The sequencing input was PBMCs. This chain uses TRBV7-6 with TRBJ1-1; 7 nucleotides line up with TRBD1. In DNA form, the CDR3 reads TGTGCCAGCAGCTTAGACAGGGGGAACACTGAAGCTTTCTTT. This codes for CASSLDRGNTEAFF.